One sample yielded the 10 T cell receptor beta chains listed below, sequenced in a study of low-dose radiotherapy and immunotherapy resistance in tumors. Time point given: before trial treatment. Alpha and beta chains were covered, as first-strand cDNA relied on TRAV- and TRBV-specific primers. It was with a constant-region primer and a V-primer adapter that TCRs were amplified over around 20 PCR cycles. A single record per CDR3 protein comes from TCRdb applying MiXCR to the reads. The sample has about 39,000 distinct CDR3 sequences; 31% are singletons. Sequenced material: PBMCs, taken before treatment. Receptors were obtained from a male donor with gallbladder cancer.

This clonotype was seen many times. This chain connects TRBV6-2 or TRBV6-3 to TRBJ2-6; TRBD1 is a possible D gene (5 bases). Per the germline V gene, CDR1 is MNHEY and CDR2 is SVGEGT. Trimming cost V 2 bases and J 3 bases, with 17 bases left between them. The CDR3 totals 18 residues. As DNA, the CDR3 is TGTGCCAGCAGTTACGATGCCAGGGTAGGCGTTGGGGCCAACGTCCTGACTTTC. It specifies CASSYDARVGVGANVLTF.

This clonotype has at least ten counts. The V and J genes are TRBV29-1 and TRBJ1-2; perhaps TRBD1 as D (5 bases). Germline assignment: CDR1 SQVTM and CDR2 ANQGSEA. The ends were cut back, 2 bases at V and 4 bases at J, with 20 bases in the middle. The CDR3 is 16 residues long. The CDR3 DNA reads TGCAGCGTTGAACCTCTAGGGGACGGATATCCCTATGGCTACACCTTC. Residues: CSVEPLGDGYPYGYTF.

This clonotype has ten or more counts. This chain connects TRBV7-2 to TRBJ2-2; D not certain. This CDR3 has 12 amino acids. Trimming left V 4 bases short and J 5 bases short, with 5 bases between. CDR1 SGHTA and CDR2 FQGNSA come from the germline V gene. DNA of the CDR3: TGTGCCAGCAGCTCTCGGACCGGGGAGCTGTTTTTT. Translation gives CASSSRTGELFF. Looking up the rest from reference TRBV7-2 and TRBJ2-2 gives the full variable domain: GAGVSQSPSNKVTEKGKDVELRCDPISGHTALYWYRQSLGQGLEFLIYFQGNSAPDKSGLPSDRFSAERTGGSVSTLTIQRTQQEDSAVYLCASSSRTGELFFGEGSRLTVL.

The V gene is TRBV5-5, the J gene TRBJ2-5, with a tentative D call TRBD1 (5 bases). This CDR3 has 13 amino acids. Germline V gene sequence: CDR1 SGHKS, CDR2 YYEKEE (reference sequence). Trimming took off 1 base at V and 4 bases at J, with 8 bases between the two ends. The CDR3 here is CASSLSGPETQYF. In DNA, the CDR3 is TGTGCCAGCAGCTTGTCAGGGCCAGAGACCCAGTACTTC. Together with reference TRBV5-5 and TRBJ2-5, the CDR3 gives the full variable domain: DAGVTQSPTHLIKTRGQQVTLRCSPISGHKSVSWYQQVLGQGPQFIFQYYEKEERGRGNFPDRFSARQFPNYSSELNVNALLLGDSALYLCASSLSGPETQYFGPGTRLLVL.

A few counts support this clonotype. V and J are TRBV28 and TRBJ2-2; weak D call: TRBD2 (6 bases). Trimming took off 6 bases at V and 1 base at J, with 15 bases between the two ends. The CDR3 covers 16 residues. The germline CDR1 and CDR2 sequences are MDHEN and SYDVKM. The CDR3 DNA reads as TGTGCCAGCAGGTGGGGGGAAGTAAGGAACACCGGGGAGCTGTTTTTT. This sequence encodes CASRWGEVRNTGELFF.

Ten or more counts support this clonotype. The rearrangement links TRBV7-9 to TRBJ2-3; D is undetermined. Deletions cut 4 bases from V and 2 bases from J, with 7 bases between. The CDR3 is made up of 13 amino acids. Germline V gene lookup returns CDR1 SEHNR and CDR2 FQNEAQ (reference sequence). As DNA, the CDR3 is TGTGCCAGCAGCTGGGCGTCCACAGATACGCAGTATTTT. It yields the protein CASSWASTDTQYF.

At least ten counts were recorded for this clonotype. V and J are TRBV5-1 and TRBJ2-1; 11 bases fit TRBD1. J lost 7 bases, V lost 0 bases, and 6 bases had no gene match. From germline, CDR1 is SGHRS and CDR2 YFSETQ. CDR3 length: 16 residues. CDR3 coding DNA: TGCGCCAGCAGCTTGGCGGCCGGGACAGGGGGTAATGAGCAGTTCTTC. Translation: CASSLAAGTGGNEQFF.

The table lists this clonotype with a few counts. This chain joins TRBV28 and TRBJ2-7; D remains ambiguous. Trimming took 3 bases from V and 6 from J, leaving 12 bases between them. Germline loops: CDR1 MDHEN, CDR2 SYDVKM. CDR3 size: 13 residues. CDR3 nucleotide sequence: TGTGCCAGCAGTTTTTTTGGACCGCCCGAGCAGTACTTC. Its protein product is CASSFFGPPEQYF.

This clonotype showed up many times. The CDR3 nucleotides are TGTGCCAGCAGCTTGTTTGGGAAGCCCTACGAGCAGTACTTC. The encoded protein is CASSLFGKPYEQYF. The chain employs TRBV5-6 and TRBJ2-7; D uncertain. The V end lost 1 base, the J end lost 2 bases, and 10 bases lay between the germline ends. In germline, CDR1 is SGHDT, CDR2 YYEEEE. The CDR3 extends over 14 amino acids. Full variable domain (missing parts from reference TRBV5-6 and TRBJ2-7): DAGVTQSPTHLIKTRGQQVTLRCSPKSGHDTVSWYQQALGQGPQFIFQYYEEEERQRGNFPDRFSGHQFPNYSSELNVNALLLGDSALYLCASSLFGKPYEQYFGPGTRLTVT.

This clonotype has ten or more counts. The chain recombines TRBV3-1 with TRBJ1-1; 7 bases are a match to TRBD1. CDR3 length equals 17 residues. V gave up 8 bases and J gave up 1 base; unmatched junction bases: 16. Germline CDR1 LGHDT, CDR2 YNNKEL (reference sequence). The CDR3 region has the DNA TGTGCCAGCGGGAAACAAGGGGGCCCCCTGAGGAACACTGAAGCTTTCTTT. It specifies CASGKQGGPLRNTEAFF.